Sequencing of this T cell receptor beta chain was carried out in a study of T-cell memory formation after mild COVID-19. Findings of the study overall: The authors did not confirm SARS-CoV-2 specificity of second-wave clones peaking day 37. Day 15 to 85 contracting clones showed balanced CD4/CD8; day 15 to 37 expanders favored CD4+. Mainly CM and EM harbored the contracting CD4+ clones; mainly EMRA harbored the CD8+ ones.

The CDR3 is 14 residues long. CDR1 and CDR2 from the germline V gene are SGHAT and FQNNGV. Trimming removed 7 bases from V and 0 bases from J, with 13 bases in between. TCRdb itself ran the 5' RACE reads through MiXCR, one entry per CDR3 protein. The sample lists fewer than 250,000 distinct CDR3 sequences; approximately 15% were seen once. As to this clonotype: The antigen is unknown.

Sequencing was carried out using PBMCs or a T cell subset sorted from them (not recorded which). This chain uses TRBV11-2 with TRBJ2-7; D is uncertain. This TCR came from an adult woman who had mild COVID-19 (a few samples of this study predate the infection). Cell type and time point are not known. The CDR3 coding sequence is TGTGCCAGCAAAATAACCCCGAGCTCCTACGAGCAGTACTTC. Protein sequence: CASKITPSSYEQYF.